The 4 T cell receptor beta chains in this list originate from one sample, sequenced in a study of cytomegalovirus exposure and HLA in healthy donors. Primers for the PCR totalled 60 Vbeta and 13 Jbeta. The data were produced by immunoSEQ multiplex PCR, yet TCRdb's version contains in-frame clones alone and is incomplete. This sample has about 180,000 clones, with over 80% found just once. The source material was PBMCs. The receptors shown here come from a man in his forties in good health and CMV-seronegative.

The chain has TRBV27 and TRBJ2-7; a weak D match, TRBD2 (7 bases). Trimming cost V 2 bases and J 7 bases, with 15 bases left between them. The germline V gene encodes CDR1 MNHEY and CDR2 SMNVEV (reference sequence). CDR3 length: 14 amino acids. The chain's CDR3 is CASSLTGGLVEQYF. The CDR3 nucleotides read TGTGCCAGCAGTTTAACGGGGGGCCTTGTGGAGCAGTACTTC.

This sequence joins TRBV11-2 and TRBJ1-1; TRBD1 matches 8 bases. Germline CDR1 SGHAT, CDR2 FQNNGV. J gave up 5 bases and V 2 bases, and 4 bases lay outside the gene matches. The CDR3 is made up of 14 amino acids. Here the CDR3 reads CASSLQGAGTEAFF. The CDR3 DNA is TGTGCCAGCAGCTTACAGGGGGCAGGGACTGAAGCTTTCTTT.

This clone was counted only a few times. V gene TRBV7-8 combines with J gene TRBJ2-3, with D possibly TRBD1 on 6 matching bases. Deletions cut 1 base from V and 1 base from J, with 12 bases between. The CDR3 is 16 residues long. In germline, CDR1 is SGHVS, CDR2 FQNEAQ. The CDR3 region has the DNA TGTGCCAGCAGCTTAGGGGAGTACAGGGGCACAGATACGCAGTATTTT. Its translation: CASSLGEYRGTDTQYF.

The rearrangement joins TRBV7-9 to TRBJ2-7; 8 bases line up with TRBD2. The V gene end was trimmed by 4 bases and the J gene end by 3 bases; junction bases not matched to a gene: 8. Germline CDR1 is SEHNR and CDR2 is FQNEAQ (reference sequence). This CDR3 has 15 residues. CDR3 in DNA: TGTGCCAGCAGCTCAGCCGGGACTAGAGGCTACGAGCAGTACTTC. Protein sequence: CASSSAGTRGYEQYF. The whole variable domain, filled in from reference TRBV7-9 and TRBJ2-7, reads DTGVSQNPRHKITKRGQNVTFRCDPISEHNRLYWYRQTLGQGPEFLTYFQNEAQLEKSRLLSDRFSAERPKGSFSTLEIQRTEQGDSAMYLCASSSAGTRGYEQYFGPGTRLTVT.